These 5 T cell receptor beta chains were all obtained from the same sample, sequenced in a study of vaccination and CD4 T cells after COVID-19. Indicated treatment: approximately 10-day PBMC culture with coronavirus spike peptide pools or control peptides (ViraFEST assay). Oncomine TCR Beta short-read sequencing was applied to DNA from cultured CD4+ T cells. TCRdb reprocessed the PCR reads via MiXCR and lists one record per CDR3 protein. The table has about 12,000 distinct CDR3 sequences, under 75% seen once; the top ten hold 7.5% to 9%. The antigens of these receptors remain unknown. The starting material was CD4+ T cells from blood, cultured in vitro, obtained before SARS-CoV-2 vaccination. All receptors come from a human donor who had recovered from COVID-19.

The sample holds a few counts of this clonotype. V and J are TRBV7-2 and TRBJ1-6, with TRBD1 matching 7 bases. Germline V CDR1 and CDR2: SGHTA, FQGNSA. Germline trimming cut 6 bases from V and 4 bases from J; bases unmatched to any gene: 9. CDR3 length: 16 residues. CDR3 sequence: CASRWGDSRYNSPLHF. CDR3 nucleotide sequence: TGTGCCAGCAGGTGGGGGGACAGCCGATATAATTCACCCCTCCACTTT.

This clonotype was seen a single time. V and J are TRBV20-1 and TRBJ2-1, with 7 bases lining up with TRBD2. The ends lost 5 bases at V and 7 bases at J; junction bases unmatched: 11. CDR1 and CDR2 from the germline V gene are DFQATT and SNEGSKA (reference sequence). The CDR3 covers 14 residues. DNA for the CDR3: TGCAGTGCTTTTAAGCGGGAAGGTAGGAATGAGCAGTTCTTC. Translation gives CSAFKREGRNEQFF.

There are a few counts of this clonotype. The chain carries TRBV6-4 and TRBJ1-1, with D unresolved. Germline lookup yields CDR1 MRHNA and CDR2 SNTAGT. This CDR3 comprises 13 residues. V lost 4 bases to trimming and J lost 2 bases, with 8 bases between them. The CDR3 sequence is CASSAQQNTEAFF. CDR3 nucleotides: TGTGCCAGCAGTGCCCAGCAAAACACTGAAGCTTTCTTT.

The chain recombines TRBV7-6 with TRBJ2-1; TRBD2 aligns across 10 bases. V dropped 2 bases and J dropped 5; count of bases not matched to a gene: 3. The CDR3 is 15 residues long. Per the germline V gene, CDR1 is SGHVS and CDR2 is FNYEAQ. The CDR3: CASSLLAGVHNEQFF. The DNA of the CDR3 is TGTGCCAGCAGCTTACTAGCGGGAGTACACAATGAGCAGTTCTTC.

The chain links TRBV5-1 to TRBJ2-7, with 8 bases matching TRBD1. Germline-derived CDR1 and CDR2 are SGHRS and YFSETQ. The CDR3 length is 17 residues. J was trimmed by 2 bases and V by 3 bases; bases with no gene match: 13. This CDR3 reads CASSSDRRDRITYEQYF. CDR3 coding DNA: TGCGCCAGCAGCTCGGATCGCCGGGACAGGATTACCTACGAGCAGTACTTC.